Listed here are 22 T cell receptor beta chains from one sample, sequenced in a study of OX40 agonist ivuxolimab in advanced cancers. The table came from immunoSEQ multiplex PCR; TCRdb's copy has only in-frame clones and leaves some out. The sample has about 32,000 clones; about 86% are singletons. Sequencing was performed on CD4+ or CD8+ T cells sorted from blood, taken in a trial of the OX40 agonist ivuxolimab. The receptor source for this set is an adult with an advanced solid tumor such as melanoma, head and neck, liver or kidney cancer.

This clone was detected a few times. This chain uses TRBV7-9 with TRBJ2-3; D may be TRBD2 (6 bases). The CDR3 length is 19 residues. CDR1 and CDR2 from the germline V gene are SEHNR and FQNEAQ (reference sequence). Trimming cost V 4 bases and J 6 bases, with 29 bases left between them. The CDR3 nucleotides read TGTGCCAGCAGCTCCCAAGTGATAACTAGCTTAAGGTTCTCGGATACGCAGTATTTT. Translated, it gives CASSSQVITSLRFSDTQYF.

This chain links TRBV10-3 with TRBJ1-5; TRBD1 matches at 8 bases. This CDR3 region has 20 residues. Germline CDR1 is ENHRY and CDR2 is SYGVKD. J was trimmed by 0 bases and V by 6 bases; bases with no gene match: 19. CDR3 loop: CAISRVPPSGGRFSNQPQHF. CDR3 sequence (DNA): TGTGCCATCAGCCGGGTCCCTCCATCAGGGGGCCGGTTTAGCAATCAGCCCCAGCATTTT.

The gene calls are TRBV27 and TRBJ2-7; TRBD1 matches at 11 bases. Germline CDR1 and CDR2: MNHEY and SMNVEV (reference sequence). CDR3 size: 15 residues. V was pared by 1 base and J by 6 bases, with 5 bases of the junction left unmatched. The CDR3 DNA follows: TGTGCCAGCAGTTTATGGGGACAGGGGGGGGGCGAGCAGTACTTC. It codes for CASSLWGQGGGEQYF.

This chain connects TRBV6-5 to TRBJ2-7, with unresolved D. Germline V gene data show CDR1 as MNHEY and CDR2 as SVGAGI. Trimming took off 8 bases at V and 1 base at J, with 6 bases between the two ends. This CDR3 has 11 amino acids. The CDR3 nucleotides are TGTGCCAGCCGACAATCCTACGAGCAGTACTTC. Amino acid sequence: CASRQSYEQYF.

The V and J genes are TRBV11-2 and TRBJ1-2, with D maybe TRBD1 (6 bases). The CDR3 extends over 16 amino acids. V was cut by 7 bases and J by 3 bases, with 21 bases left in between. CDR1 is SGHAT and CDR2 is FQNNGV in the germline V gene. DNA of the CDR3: TGTGCCAGCATCAAAATCGGACAGATGGGATACTATGGCTACACCTTC. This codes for CASIKIGQMGYYGYTF.

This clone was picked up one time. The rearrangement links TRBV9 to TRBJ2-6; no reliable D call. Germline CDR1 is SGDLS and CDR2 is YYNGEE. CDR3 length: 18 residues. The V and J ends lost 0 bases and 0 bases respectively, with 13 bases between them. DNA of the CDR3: TGTGCCAGCAGCGTAGCAAAAGGTTTGGCCTCTGGGGCCAACGTCCTGACTTTC. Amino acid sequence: CASSVAKGLASGANVLTF. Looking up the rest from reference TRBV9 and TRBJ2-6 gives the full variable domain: DSGVTQTPKHLITATGQRVTLRCSPRSGDLSVYWYQQSLDQGLQFLIQYYNGEERAKGNILERFSAQQFPDLHSELNLSSLELGDSALYFCASSVAKGLASGANVLTFGAGSRLTVL.

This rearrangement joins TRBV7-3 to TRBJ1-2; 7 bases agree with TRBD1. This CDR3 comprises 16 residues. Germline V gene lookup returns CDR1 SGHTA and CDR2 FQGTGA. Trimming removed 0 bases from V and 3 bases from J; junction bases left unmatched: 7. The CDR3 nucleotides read TGTGCCAGCAGCTTAACTTTCGGGCAGGGGGACTATGGCTACACCTTC. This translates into CASSLTFGQGDYGYTF.

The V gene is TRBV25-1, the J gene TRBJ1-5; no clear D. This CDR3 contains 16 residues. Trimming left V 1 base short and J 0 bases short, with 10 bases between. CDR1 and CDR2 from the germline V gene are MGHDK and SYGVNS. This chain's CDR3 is CASSEFGTHSNQPQHF. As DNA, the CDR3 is TGTGCCAGCAGTGAATTCGGAACTCATAGCAATCAGCCCCAGCATTTT. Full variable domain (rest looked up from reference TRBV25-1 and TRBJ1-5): EADIYQTPRYLVIGTGKKITLECSQTMGHDKMYWYQQDPGMELHLIHYSYGVNSTEKGDLSSESTVSRIRTEHFPLTLESARPSHTSQYLCASSEFGTHSNQPQHFGDGTRLSIL.

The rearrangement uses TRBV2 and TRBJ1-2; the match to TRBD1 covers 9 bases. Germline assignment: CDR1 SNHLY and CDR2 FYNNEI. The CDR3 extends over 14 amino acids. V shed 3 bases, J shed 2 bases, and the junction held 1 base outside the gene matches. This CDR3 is CASSDTGGNYGYTF. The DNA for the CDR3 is TGTGCCAGCAGTGATACAGGGGGCAACTATGGCTACACCTTC. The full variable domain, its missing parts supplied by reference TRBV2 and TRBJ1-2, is EPEVTQTPSHQVTQMGQEVILRCVPISNHLYFYWYRQILGQKVEFLVSFYNNEISEKSEIFDDQFSVERPDGSNFTLKIRSTKLEDSAMYFCASSDTGGNYGYTFGSGTRLTVV.

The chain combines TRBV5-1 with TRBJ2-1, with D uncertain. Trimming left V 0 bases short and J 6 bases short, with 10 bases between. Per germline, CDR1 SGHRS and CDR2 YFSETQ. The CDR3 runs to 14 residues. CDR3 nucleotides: TGCGCCAGCAGCTTGGCCTCTATTTCCAATGAGCAGTTCTTC. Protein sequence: CASSLASISNEQFF. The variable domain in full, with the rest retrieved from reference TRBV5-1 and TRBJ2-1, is KAGVTQTPRYLIKTRGQQVTLSCSPISGHRSVSWYQQTPGQGLQFLFEYFSETQRNKGNFPGRFSGRQFSNSRSEMNVSTLELGDSALYLCASSLASISNEQFFGPGTRLTVL.

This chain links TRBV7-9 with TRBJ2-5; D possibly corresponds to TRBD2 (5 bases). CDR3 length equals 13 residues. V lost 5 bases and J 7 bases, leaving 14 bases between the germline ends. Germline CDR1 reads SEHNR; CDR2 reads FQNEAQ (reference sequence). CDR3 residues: CASSPPGEGTQYF. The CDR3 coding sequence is TGTGCCAGCAGCCCCCCGGGCGAGGGGACCCAGTACTTC.

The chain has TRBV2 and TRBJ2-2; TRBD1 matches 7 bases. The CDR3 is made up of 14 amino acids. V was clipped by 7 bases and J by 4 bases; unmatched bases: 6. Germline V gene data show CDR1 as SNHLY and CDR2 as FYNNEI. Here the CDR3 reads CASIEQGSTGELFF. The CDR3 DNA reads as TGTGCCAGCATAGAACAGGGGAGCACCGGGGAGCTGTTTTTT.

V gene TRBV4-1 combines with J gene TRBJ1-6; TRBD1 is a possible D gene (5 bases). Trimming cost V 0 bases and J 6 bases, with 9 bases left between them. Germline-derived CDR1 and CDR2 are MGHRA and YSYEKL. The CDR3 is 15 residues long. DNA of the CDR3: TGCGCCAGCAGCCAAGATGGACATGCTAATTCACCCCTCCACTTT. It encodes CASSQDGHANSPLHF.

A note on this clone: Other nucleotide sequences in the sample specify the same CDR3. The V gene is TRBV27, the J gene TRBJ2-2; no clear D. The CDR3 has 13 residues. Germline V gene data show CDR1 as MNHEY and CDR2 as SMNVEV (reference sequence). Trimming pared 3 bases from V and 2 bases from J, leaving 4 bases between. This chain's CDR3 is CASSLVNTGELFF. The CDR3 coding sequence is TGTGCCAGCAGTTTGGTAAACACCGGGGAGCTGTTTTTT.

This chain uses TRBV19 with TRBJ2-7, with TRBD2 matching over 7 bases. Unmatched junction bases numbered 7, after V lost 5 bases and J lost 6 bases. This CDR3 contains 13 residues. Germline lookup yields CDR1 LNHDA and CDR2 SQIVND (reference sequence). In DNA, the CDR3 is TGTGCCAGTAGTCCTAGCGGTCGCTCCGAGCAGTACTTC. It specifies CASSPSGRSEQYF. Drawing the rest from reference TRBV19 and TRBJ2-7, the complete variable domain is DGGITQSPKYLFRKEGQNVTLSCEQNLNHDAMYWYRQDPGQGLRLIYYSQIVNDFQKGDIAEGYSVSREKKESFPLTVTSAQKNPTAFYLCASSPSGRSEQYFGPGTRLTVT.

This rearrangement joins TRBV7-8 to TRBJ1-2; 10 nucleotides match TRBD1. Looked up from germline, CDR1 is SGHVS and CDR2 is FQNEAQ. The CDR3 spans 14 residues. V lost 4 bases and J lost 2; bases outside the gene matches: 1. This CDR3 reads CASSSGQGNYGYTF. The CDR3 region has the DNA TGTGCCAGCAGCTCGGGACAGGGGAACTATGGCTACACCTTC. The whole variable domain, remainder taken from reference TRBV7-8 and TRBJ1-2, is GAGVSQSPRYKVAKRGQDVALRCDPISGHVSLFWYQQALGQGPEFLTYFQNEAQLDKSGLPSDRFFAERPEGSVSTLKIQRTQQEDSAVYLCASSSGQGNYGYTFGSGTRLTVV.

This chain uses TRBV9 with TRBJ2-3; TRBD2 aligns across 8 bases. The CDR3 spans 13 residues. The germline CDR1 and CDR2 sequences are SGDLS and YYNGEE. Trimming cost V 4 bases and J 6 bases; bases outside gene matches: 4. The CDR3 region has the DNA TGTGCCAGCAGCACGGGGGGGCCGGATACGCAGTATTTT. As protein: CASSTGGPDTQYF.

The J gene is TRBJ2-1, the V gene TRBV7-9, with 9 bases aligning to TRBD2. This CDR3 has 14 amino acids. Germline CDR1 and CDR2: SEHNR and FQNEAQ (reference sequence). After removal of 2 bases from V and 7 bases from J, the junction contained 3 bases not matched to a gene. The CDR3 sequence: CASSLQGLANEQFF. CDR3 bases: TGTGCCAGCAGCTTACAGGGACTAGCAAATGAGCAGTTCTTC. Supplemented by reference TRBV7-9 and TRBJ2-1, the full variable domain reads DTGVSQNPRHKITKRGQNVTFRCDPISEHNRLYWYRQTLGQGPEFLTYFQNEAQLEKSRLLSDRFSAERPKGSFSTLEIQRTEQGDSAMYLCASSLQGLANEQFFGPGTRLTVL.

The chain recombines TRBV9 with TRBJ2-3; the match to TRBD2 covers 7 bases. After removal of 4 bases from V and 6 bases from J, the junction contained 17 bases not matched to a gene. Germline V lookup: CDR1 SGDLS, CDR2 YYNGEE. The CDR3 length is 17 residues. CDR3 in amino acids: CASSSPLGEGFMDTQYF. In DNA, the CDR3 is TGTGCCAGCAGCTCCCCCTTGGGGGAGGGATTTATGGATACGCAGTATTTT.

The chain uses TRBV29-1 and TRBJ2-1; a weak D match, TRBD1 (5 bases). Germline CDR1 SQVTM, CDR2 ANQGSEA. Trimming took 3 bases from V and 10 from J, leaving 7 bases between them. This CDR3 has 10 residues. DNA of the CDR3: TGCAGCGTTGAGGACACGGAGCAGTTCTTC. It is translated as CSVEDTEQFF.

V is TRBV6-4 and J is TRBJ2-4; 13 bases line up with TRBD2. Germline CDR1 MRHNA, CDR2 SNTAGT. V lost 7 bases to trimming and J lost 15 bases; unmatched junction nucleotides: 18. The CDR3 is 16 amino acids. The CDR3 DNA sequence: TGTGCCAGCACCTGGACTAGCGGGAGATTCGTTTTCTTATGGTACTTC. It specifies CASTWTSGRFVFLWYF.

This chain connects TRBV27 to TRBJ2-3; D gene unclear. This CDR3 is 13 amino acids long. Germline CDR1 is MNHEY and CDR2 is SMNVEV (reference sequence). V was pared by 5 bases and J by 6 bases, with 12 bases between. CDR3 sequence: CASSPPISDTQYF. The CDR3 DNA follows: TGTGCCAGCAGTCCGCCAATATCGGATACGCAGTATTTT.